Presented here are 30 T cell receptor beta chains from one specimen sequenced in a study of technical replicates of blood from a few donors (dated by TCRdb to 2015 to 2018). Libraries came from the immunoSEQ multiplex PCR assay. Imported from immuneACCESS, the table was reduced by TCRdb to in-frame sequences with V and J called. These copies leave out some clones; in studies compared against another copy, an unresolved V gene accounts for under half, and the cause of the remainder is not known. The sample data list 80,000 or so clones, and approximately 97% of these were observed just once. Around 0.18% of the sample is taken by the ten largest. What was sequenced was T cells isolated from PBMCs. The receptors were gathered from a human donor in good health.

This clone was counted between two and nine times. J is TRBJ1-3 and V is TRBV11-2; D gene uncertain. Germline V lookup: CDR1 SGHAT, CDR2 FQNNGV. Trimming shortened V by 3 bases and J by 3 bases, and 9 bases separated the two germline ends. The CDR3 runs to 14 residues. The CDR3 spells CASSLSEGGNTIYF. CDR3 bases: TGTGCCAGCAGCTTGTCTGAGGGTGGAAACACCATATATTTT.

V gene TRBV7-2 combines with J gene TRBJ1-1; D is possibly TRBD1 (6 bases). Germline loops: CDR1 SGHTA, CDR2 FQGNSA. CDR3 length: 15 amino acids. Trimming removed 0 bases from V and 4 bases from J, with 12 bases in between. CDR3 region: CASSLAQGLGTEAFF. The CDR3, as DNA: TGTGCCAGCAGCTTAGCGCAGGGGCTGGGCACTGAAGCTTTCTTT.

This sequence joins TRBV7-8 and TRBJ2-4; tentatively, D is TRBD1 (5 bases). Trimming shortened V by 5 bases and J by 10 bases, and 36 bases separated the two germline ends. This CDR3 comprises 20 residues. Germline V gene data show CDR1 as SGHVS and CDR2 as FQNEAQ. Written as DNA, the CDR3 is TGTGCCAGCAGCCCCATGGGGCCGCACAGACTGCTCCAATTGCACCTTATTCAGTACTTC. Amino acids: CASSPMGPHRLLQLHLIQYF.

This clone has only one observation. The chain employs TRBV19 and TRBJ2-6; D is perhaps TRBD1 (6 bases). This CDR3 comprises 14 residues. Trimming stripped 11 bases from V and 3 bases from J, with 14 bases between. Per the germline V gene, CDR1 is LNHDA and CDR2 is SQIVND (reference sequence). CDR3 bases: TGTGCCTGCTCCCCAGGGGTTGGGGCCAACGTCCTGACTTTC. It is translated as CACSPGVGANVLTF.

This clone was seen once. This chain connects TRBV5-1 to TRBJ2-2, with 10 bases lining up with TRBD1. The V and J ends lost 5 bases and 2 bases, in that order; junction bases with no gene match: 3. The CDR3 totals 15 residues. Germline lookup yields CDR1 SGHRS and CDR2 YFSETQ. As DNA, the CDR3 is TGCGCCAGCAGTTGGGACAGGGGAAACACCGGGGAGCTGTTTTTT. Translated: CASSWDRGNTGELFF.

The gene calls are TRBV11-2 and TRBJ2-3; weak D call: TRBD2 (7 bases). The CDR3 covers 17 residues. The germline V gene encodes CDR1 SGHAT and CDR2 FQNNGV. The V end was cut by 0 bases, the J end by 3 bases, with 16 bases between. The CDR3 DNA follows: TGTGCCAGCAGCTTAGACGTTTTCGGGGGGCGAACAGATACGCAGTATTTT. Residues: CASSLDVFGGRTDTQYF.

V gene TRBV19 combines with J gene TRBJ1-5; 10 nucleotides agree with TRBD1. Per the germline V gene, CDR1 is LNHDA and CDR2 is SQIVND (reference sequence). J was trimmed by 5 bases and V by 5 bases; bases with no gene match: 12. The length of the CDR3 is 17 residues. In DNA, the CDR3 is TGTGCCAGTAGTTCCCGGGGACAGGGGCAAACTCATCAGCCCCAGCATTTT. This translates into CASSSRGQGQTHQPQHF.

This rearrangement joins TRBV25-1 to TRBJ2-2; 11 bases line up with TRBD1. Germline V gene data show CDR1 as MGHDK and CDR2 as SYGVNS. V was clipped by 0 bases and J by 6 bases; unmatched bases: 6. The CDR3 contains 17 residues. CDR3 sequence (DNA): TGTGCCAGCAGTGAATATGGGACAGGGGGTTGGGCCGGGGAGCTGTTTTTT. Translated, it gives CASSEYGTGGWAGELFF.

DNA for the CDR3: TGTGCCACCAGCGTGTCCGGCTCCTACGAGCAGTACTTC. Protein product: CATSVSGSYEQYF. V gene TRBV15 combines with J gene TRBJ2-7; D remains unclear. Germline V gene lookup returns CDR1 LNHNV and CDR2 YYDKDF (reference sequence). The CDR3 length is 13 residues. The V gene lost 5 bases and the J gene lost 0 bases, with 8 bases spanning the gap.

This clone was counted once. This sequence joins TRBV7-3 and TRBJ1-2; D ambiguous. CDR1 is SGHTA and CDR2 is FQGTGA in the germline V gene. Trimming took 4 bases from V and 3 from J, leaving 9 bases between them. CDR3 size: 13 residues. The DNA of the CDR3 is TGTGCCAGCAGCTCCCCGGAGGACTATGGCTACACCTTC. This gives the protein CASSSPEDYGYTF.

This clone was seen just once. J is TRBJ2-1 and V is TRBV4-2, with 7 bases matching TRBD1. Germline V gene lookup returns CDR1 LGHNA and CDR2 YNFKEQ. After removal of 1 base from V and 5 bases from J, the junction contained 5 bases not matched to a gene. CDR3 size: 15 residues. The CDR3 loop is CASSQGGGRHNEQFF. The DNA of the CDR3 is TGTGCCAGCAGCCAAGGAGGGGGCCGTCACAATGAGCAGTTCTTC.

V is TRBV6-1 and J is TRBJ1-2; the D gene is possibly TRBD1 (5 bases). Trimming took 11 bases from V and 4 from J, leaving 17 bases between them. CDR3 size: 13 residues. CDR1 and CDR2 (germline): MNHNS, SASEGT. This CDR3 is CAGRSRGFYGYTF. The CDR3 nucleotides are TGTGCCGGGCGATCTAGGGGCTTCTATGGCTACACCTTC.

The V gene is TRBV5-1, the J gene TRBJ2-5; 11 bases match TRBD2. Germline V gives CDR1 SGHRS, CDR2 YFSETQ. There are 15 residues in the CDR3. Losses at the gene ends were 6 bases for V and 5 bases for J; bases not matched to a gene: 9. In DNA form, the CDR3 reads TGCGCCAGCACAGTATTAGCGGGGGGGCAGGAGACCCAGTACTTC. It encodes CASTVLAGGQETQYF.

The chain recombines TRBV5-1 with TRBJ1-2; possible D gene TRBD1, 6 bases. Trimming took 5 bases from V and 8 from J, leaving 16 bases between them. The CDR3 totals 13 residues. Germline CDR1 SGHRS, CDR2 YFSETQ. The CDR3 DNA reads TGCGCCAGCAGGACGGACAGTGGGGCGGGCTACACCTTC. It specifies CASRTDSGAGYTF.

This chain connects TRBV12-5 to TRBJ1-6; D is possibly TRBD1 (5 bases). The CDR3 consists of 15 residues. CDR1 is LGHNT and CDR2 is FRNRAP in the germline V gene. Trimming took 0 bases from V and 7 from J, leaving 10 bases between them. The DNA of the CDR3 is TGTGCTAGTGGTTTGGTCCTGGGGCGGAATTCACCCCTCCACTTT. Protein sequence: CASGLVLGRNSPLHF.

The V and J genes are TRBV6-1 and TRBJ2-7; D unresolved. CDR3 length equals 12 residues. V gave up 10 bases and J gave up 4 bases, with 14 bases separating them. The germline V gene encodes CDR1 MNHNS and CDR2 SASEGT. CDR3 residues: CAIKVTRYEQYF. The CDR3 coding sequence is TGTGCCATCAAGGTGACTCGATACGAGCAGTACTTC.

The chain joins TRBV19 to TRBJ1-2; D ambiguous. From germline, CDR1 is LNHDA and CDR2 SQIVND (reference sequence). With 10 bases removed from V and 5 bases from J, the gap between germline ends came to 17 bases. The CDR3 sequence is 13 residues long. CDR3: CATQRSPTYGYTF. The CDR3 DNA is TGTGCCACCCAAAGATCCCCAACTTATGGCTACACCTTC.

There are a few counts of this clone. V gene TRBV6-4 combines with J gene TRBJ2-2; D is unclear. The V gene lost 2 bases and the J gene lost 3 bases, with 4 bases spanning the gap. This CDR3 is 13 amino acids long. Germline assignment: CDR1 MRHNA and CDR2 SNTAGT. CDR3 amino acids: CASSDRDTGELFF. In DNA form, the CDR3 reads TGTGCCAGCAGTGACAGAGACACCGGGGAGCTGTTTTTT.

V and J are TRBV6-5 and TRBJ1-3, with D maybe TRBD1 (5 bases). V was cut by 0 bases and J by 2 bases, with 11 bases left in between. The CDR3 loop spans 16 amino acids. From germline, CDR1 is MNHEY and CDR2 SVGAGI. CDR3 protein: CASSYSIPRAGNTIYF. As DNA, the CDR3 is TGTGCCAGCAGTTACTCGATCCCCAGGGCTGGAAACACCATATATTTT.

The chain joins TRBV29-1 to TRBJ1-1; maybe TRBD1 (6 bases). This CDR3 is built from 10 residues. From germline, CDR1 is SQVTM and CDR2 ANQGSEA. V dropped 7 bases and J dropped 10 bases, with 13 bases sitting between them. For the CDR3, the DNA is TGCAGCGCTGTGATACAGGGAGCTTTCTTT. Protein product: CSAVIQGAFF.

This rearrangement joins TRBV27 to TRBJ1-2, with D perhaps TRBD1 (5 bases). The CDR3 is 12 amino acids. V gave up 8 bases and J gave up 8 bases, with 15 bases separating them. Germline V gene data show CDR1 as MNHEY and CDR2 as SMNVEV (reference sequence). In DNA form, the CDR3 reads TGTGCCAGCGGACTCGGGGGTTTCGGCTACACCTTC. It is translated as CASGLGGFGYTF.

CDR3 sequence: CASSGSDRNYEQYF. The CDR3 nucleotides are TGTGCCAGCAGCGGGTCGGACAGGAACTACGAGCAGTACTTC. The chain has TRBV5-4 and TRBJ2-7; TRBD1 aligns across 7 bases. Per germline, CDR1 SGHNT and CDR2 YYREEE (reference sequence). The CDR3 runs to 14 residues. V shed 4 bases and J 3 bases; nucleotides not matched to a gene: 7.

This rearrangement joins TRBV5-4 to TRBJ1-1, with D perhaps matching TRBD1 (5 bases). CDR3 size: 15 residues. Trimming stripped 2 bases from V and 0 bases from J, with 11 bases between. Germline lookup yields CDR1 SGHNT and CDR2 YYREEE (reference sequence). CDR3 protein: CASSFAGHMNTEAFF. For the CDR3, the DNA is TGTGCCAGCAGCTTTGCGGGGCACATGAACACTGAAGCTTTCTTT.

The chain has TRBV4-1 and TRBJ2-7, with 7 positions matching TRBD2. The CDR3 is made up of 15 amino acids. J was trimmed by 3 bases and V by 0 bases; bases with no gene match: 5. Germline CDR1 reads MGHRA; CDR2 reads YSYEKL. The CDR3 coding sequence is TGCGCCAGCAGCCAAGAGCCTAGCGGCATCTACGAGCAGTACTTC. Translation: CASSQEPSGIYEQYF.

The CDR3, as DNA: TGTGCCAGCAGTGCGCAACAGACCCTCACAGGAGGCTACACCTTC. It is translated as CASSAQQTLTGGYTF. The rearrangement links TRBV6-1 to TRBJ1-2, with D possibly TRBD1 on 5 matching bases. Per germline, CDR1 MNHNS and CDR2 SASEGT. V was shortened by 4 bases and J by 8 bases, with 20 bases between the two germline ends. The CDR3 length is 15 residues.

CDR3 nucleotides: TGTGCCATCAGGGGTGGGTTGGGGAGTGAGCAGTTCTTC. It yields the protein CAIRGGLGSEQFF. V usage is TRBV10-3 and J usage is TRBJ2-1; D is perhaps TRBD2 (5 bases). Germline CDR1 is ENHRY and CDR2 is SYGVKD. V lost 6 bases and J lost 9, with 15 bases in between. There are 13 residues in the CDR3.

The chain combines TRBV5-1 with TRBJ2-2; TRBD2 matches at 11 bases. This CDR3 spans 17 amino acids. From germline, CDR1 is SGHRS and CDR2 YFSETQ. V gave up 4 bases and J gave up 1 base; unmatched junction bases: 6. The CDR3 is CASSPRLAGLNTGELFF. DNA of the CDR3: TGCGCCAGCAGCCCCAGACTAGCGGGGCTGAACACCGGGGAGCTGTTTTTT.

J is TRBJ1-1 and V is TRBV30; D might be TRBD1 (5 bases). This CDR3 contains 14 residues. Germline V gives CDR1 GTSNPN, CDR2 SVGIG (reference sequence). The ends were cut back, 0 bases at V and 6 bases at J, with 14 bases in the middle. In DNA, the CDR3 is TGTGCCTGGAGTGTAAGGGGTGGTTGGCCTGAAGCTTTCTTT. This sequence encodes CAWSVRGGWPEAFF. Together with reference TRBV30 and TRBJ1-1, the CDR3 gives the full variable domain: SQTIHQWPATLVQPVGSPLSLECTVEGTSNPNLYWYRQAAGRGLQLLFYSVGIGQISSEVPQNLSASRPQDRQFILSSKKLLLSDSGFYLCAWSVRGGWPEAFFGQGTRLTVV.

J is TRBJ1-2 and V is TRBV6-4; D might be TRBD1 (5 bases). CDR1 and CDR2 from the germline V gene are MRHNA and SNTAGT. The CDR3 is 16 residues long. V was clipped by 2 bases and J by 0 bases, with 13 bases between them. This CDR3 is CASSDQTGFSNYGYTF. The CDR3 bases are TGTGCCAGCAGTGACCAAACAGGATTTTCTAACTATGGCTACACCTTC.

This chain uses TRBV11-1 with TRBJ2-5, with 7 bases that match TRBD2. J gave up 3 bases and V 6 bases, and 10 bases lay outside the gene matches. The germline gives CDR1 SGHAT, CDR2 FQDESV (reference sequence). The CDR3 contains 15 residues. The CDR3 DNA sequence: TGTGCCAGCAGGACCCCGGGAGGAAGAGAAGAGACCCAGTACTTC. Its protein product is CASRTPGGREETQYF. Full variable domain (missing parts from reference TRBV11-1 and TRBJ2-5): EAEVAQSPRYKITEKSQAVAFWCDPISGHATLYWYRQILGQGPELLVQFQDESVVDDSQLPKDRFSAERLKGVDSTLKIQPAELGDSAMYLCASRTPGGREETQYFGPGTRLLVL.